The clone carrying this T cell receptor beta chain was seen a handful of times. The record originates from a study of blood T cell repertoires in COVID-19. Study overall: There were acute and convalescent COVID-19 samples, and they came from the United States, Italy and Spain.

This CDR3 has 15 amino acids. Trimming cost V 4 bases and J 9 bases; bases outside gene matches: 12. The V gene's germline CDR1 is SGHRS and CDR2 YFSETQ. Method: immunoSEQ multiplex PCR; TCRdb's copy keeps in-frame clones and lacks some. The top ten clones hold 1.3% of a sample with almost 300,000 clones, 70% to 90% of them seen once. This sequence was found in a man between 70 and 80 years old with acute or convalescent COVID-19. Sample: peripheral blood. This chain links TRBV5-1 with TRBJ2-1; 8 bases align to TRBD2. CDR3 sequence (DNA): TGCGCCAGCAGCCCTAGCGGGCAAAACCTCGGTGAGCAGTTCTTC. Translating it yields CASSPSGQNLGEQFF.